The rows below give T cell receptor beta chains drawn from one sample of a study of blood T cells in healthy people across ages. TCRdb recomputed calls from the 5' RACE reads with MiXCR, one row per CDR3 protein. The sample yields about 1.4 million distinct CDR3 sequences, approximately 60% seen once. Sequenced: blood. The receptors derive from a man aged 18 to 29 in good health. CDR3s include the opening cysteine and the closing phenylalanine or tryptophan. D genes are given only for firm matches. Clone size appears in some rows only: once, few, many, or a class for an expanded clone.

clone_size: few
cdr3_length: 14
j_call: TRBJ2-1
d_call: TRBD2
v_call: TRBV2
cdr3_aa: CATSGTSVRNEQFF
cdr3_nt: TGTGCCACTTCCGGGACTAGCGTGAGGAATGAGCAGTTCTTC

clone_size: -
cdr3_length: 13
j_call: TRBJ2-1
d_call: -
v_call: TRBV30
cdr3_aa: CAWSGSGYGEQFF
cdr3_nt: TGTGCCTGGAGTGGATCCGGGTACGGGGAGCAGTTCTTC

clone_size: -
cdr3_length: 14
j_call: TRBJ2-1
d_call: -
v_call: TRBV6-2/TRBV6-3
cdr3_aa: CASSYGRSLGEQFF
cdr3_nt: TGTGCCAGCAGTTACGGGCGGTCCCTGGGTGAGCAGTTCTTC

clone_size: -
cdr3_length: 15
j_call: TRBJ2-1
d_call: TRBD2
v_call: TRBV20-1
cdr3_aa: CSAPSRTREDNEQFF
cdr3_nt: TGCAGTGCTCCGTCCAGGACTAGGGAGGACAATGAGCAGTTCTTC

clone_size: once
cdr3_length: 15
j_call: TRBJ2-1
d_call: TRBD2
v_call: TRBV4-1
cdr3_aa: CASRQVGRASGEQFF
cdr3_nt: TGCGCCAGCAGACAGGTGGGGAGGGCCTCGGGTGAGCAGTTCTTC

clone_size: -
cdr3_length: 16
j_call: TRBJ2-7
d_call: TRBD1
v_call: TRBV20-1
cdr3_aa: CSALTGTGGGGGEQYF
cdr3_nt: TGCAGTGCTCTGACCGGGACAGGGGGCGGAGGGGGCGAGCAGTACTTC

clone_size: -
cdr3_length: 13
j_call: TRBJ1-5
d_call: -
v_call: TRBV20-1
cdr3_aa: CSARAGQGQPQHF
cdr3_nt: TGCAGTGCTAGGGCCGGACAAGGCCAGCCCCAGCATTTT

clone_size: few
cdr3_length: 14
j_call: TRBJ1-6
d_call: TRBD1
v_call: TRBV29-1
cdr3_aa: CSGSGAGGCSPLHF
cdr3_nt: TGCAGCGGTTCGGGGGCAGGGGGTTGTTCACCCCTCCACTTT

clone_size: few
cdr3_length: 18
j_call: TRBJ2-3
d_call: -
v_call: TRBV12-3/TRBV12-4
cdr3_aa: CASSLRRSPLSSTDTQYF
cdr3_nt: TGTGCCAGCAGTTTACGGAGGAGCCCCCTCTCTAGCACAGATACGCAGTATTTT

clone_size: few
cdr3_length: 15
j_call: TRBJ2-7
d_call: -
v_call: TRBV18
cdr3_aa: CASSRELTDKYEQYF
cdr3_nt: TGTGCCAGCTCACGGGAACTGACAGACAAATACGAGCAGTACTTC

clone_size: -
cdr3_length: 17
j_call: TRBJ1-6
d_call: -
v_call: TRBV20-1
cdr3_aa: CSARAEQGNTYNSPLHF
cdr3_nt: TGCAGTGCTAGAGCAGAACAGGGAAACACCTATAATTCACCCCTCCACTTT

clone_size: -
cdr3_length: 13
j_call: TRBJ1-1
d_call: -
v_call: TRBV7-2
cdr3_aa: CASRLGQNTEAFF
cdr3_nt: TGTGCCAGCAGGCTGGGACAGAACACTGAAGCTTTCTTT

clone_size: -
cdr3_length: 13
j_call: TRBJ2-7
d_call: -
v_call: TRBV6-6
cdr3_aa: CASSPHIEGEQYF
cdr3_nt: TGTGCCAGCAGTCCCCACATTGAGGGCGAGCAGTACTTC

clone_size: -
cdr3_length: 16
j_call: TRBJ1-3
d_call: -
v_call: TRBV4-2
cdr3_aa: CASSQDEGHSGNTIYF
cdr3_nt: TGTGCCAGCAGCCAAGATGAGGGGCACTCTGGAAACACCATATATTTT

clone_size: few
cdr3_length: 19
j_call: TRBJ2-6
d_call: TRBD1
v_call: TRBV10-3
cdr3_aa: CAISEPRDRGLSGANVLTF
cdr3_nt: TGTGCCATCAGTGAGCCCCGGGACAGGGGGCTTTCTGGGGCCAACGTCCTGACTTTC

clone_size: -
cdr3_length: 12
j_call: TRBJ2-5
d_call: TRBD1
v_call: TRBV29-1
cdr3_aa: CSVSGQGQTQYF
cdr3_nt: TGCAGCGTTTCCGGACAGGGGCAGACCCAGTACTTC

clone_size: few
cdr3_length: 12
j_call: TRBJ2-7
d_call: TRBD1
v_call: TRBV7-2
cdr3_aa: CASSRGLIEQYF
cdr3_nt: TGTGCCAGCTCGAGGGGGCTTATCGAGCAGTACTTC

clone_size: -
cdr3_length: 13
j_call: TRBJ1-2
d_call: -
v_call: TRBV6-1
cdr3_aa: CASIMQLSYGYTF
cdr3_nt: TGTGCCAGCATAATGCAGCTTAGCTATGGCTACACCTTC

clone_size: few
cdr3_length: 10
j_call: TRBJ1-1
d_call: -
v_call: TRBV2
cdr3_aa: CASLDTEAFF
cdr3_nt: TGTGCCAGCTTGGATACTGAAGCTTTCTTT

clone_size: -
cdr3_length: 13
j_call: TRBJ2-7
d_call: -
v_call: TRBV20-1
cdr3_aa: CSARGTNSDEQYF
cdr3_nt: TGCAGTGCTAGAGGGACTAACAGTGACGAGCAGTACTTC

clone_size: few
cdr3_length: 15
j_call: TRBJ2-3
d_call: -
v_call: TRBV10-2
cdr3_aa: CASSQGGLRTDTQYF
cdr3_nt: TGCGCCAGCAGCCAGGGGGGACTCCGCACAGATACGCAGTATTTT

clone_size: -
cdr3_length: 15
j_call: TRBJ1-1
d_call: -
v_call: TRBV4-1
cdr3_aa: CASSRFLGASTEAFF
cdr3_nt: TGCGCCAGCAGCCGGTTTTTGGGGGCCAGCACCGAAGCTTTCTTT

clone_size: -
cdr3_length: 13
j_call: TRBJ1-5
d_call: -
v_call: TRBV29-1
cdr3_aa: CSVEVIPNQPQHF
cdr3_nt: TGCAGCGTTGAGGTAATACCCAATCAGCCCCAGCATTTT

clone_size: -
cdr3_length: 13
j_call: TRBJ1-2
d_call: -
v_call: TRBV29-1
cdr3_aa: CSVEPQGVYDYTF
cdr3_nt: TGCAGCGTTGAACCCCAGGGTGTCTATGACTACACCTTC

clone_size: -
cdr3_length: 15
j_call: TRBJ1-6
d_call: -
v_call: TRBV5-1
cdr3_aa: CASSPAAVGNSPLHF
cdr3_nt: TGCGCCAGCAGCCCGGCCGCTGTGGGTAATTCACCCCTCCACTTT

clone_size: few
cdr3_length: 14
j_call: TRBJ1-2
d_call: TRBD1
v_call: TRBV4-1
cdr3_aa: CASSPGQGVFGYTF
cdr3_nt: TGCGCCAGCAGCCCGGGACAGGGCGTTTTTGGCTACACCTTC

clone_size: -
cdr3_length: 17
j_call: TRBJ2-3
d_call: TRBD2
v_call: TRBV4-1
cdr3_aa: CASSQAGTSGRADTQYF
cdr3_nt: TGCGCCAGCAGCCAAGCAGGAACTAGCGGGAGAGCAGATACGCAGTATTTT

clone_size: -
cdr3_length: 13
j_call: TRBJ1-2
d_call: -
v_call: TRBV12-3/TRBV12-4
cdr3_aa: CASSSNVLYGYTF
cdr3_nt: TGTGCCAGCAGTTCCAACGTGCTCTATGGCTACACCTTC

clone_size: many
cdr3_length: 13
j_call: TRBJ2-3
d_call: -
v_call: TRBV7-2
cdr3_aa: CASSLALTDTQYF
cdr3_nt: TGTGCCAGCAGCTTAGCACTAACAGATACGCAGTATTTT

clone_size: -
cdr3_length: 16
j_call: TRBJ2-1
d_call: -
v_call: TRBV20-1
cdr3_aa: CSARDPGGEKRNEQFF
cdr3_nt: TGCAGTGCTAGAGATCCCGGCGGGGAGAAAAGGAATGAGCAGTTCTTC

clone_size: few
cdr3_length: 12
j_call: TRBJ1-4
d_call: -
v_call: TRBV6-5
cdr3_aa: CASSPGDEKLFF
cdr3_nt: TGTGCCAGCAGCCCAGGGGATGAAAAACTGTTTTTT

clone_size: -
cdr3_length: 15
j_call: TRBJ2-2
d_call: TRBD1
v_call: TRBV7-9
cdr3_aa: CASSLGQGDTGELFF
cdr3_nt: TGTGCCAGCAGTCTAGGACAGGGGGACACCGGGGAGCTGTTTTTT

clone_size: -
cdr3_length: 15
j_call: TRBJ2-7
d_call: -
v_call: TRBV9
cdr3_aa: CASSASLQGSYEQYF
cdr3_nt: TGTGCCAGCAGCGCTTCCCTACAAGGCTCCTACGAGCAGTACTTC

clone_size: -
cdr3_length: 12
j_call: TRBJ1-2
d_call: -
v_call: TRBV27
cdr3_aa: CASSLPGRGYTF
cdr3_nt: TGTGCCAGCAGTTTGCCAGGGCGAGGCTACACCTTC

clone_size: -
cdr3_length: 16
j_call: TRBJ2-3
d_call: TRBD2
v_call: TRBV28
cdr3_aa: CASPFSTSGSTDTQYF
cdr3_nt: TGTGCCAGCCCTTTTTCGACTAGCGGTAGCACAGATACGCAGTATTTT

clone_size: -
cdr3_length: 16
j_call: TRBJ2-1
d_call: -
v_call: TRBV12-3/TRBV12-4
cdr3_aa: CASSLTELSRKNEQFF
cdr3_nt: TGTGCCAGCAGTTTGACAGAGCTGTCTAGGAAGAATGAGCAGTTCTTC

clone_size: -
cdr3_length: 16
j_call: TRBJ2-7
d_call: -
v_call: TRBV29-1
cdr3_aa: CSVEDPQRRSYNEQYF
cdr3_nt: TGCAGCGTTGAAGATCCCCAACGGAGGTCCTACAATGAGCAGTACTTC

clone_size: once
cdr3_length: 14
j_call: TRBJ2-3
d_call: -
v_call: TRBV27
cdr3_aa: CASSSEDLTDTQYF
cdr3_nt: TGTGCCAGCAGCTCCGAGGATTTGACCGATACGCAGTATTTT

clone_size: -
cdr3_length: 13
j_call: TRBJ2-5
d_call: -
v_call: TRBV29-1
cdr3_aa: CSVPDPQTGTQYF
cdr3_nt: TGCAGCGTTCCCGACCCCCAAACAGGGACCCAGTACTTC

clone_size: -
cdr3_length: 13
j_call: TRBJ2-7
d_call: -
v_call: TRBV20-1
cdr3_aa: CSAVKGDSYEQYF
cdr3_nt: TGCAGTGCGGTCAAGGGGGACTCCTACGAGCAGTACTTC

clone_size: few
cdr3_length: 14
j_call: TRBJ2-5
d_call: TRBD2
v_call: TRBV18
cdr3_aa: CASSPGSGRETQYF
cdr3_nt: TGTGCCAGCTCACCGGGTAGCGGGCGAGAGACCCAGTACTTC

clone_size: few
cdr3_length: 15
j_call: TRBJ1-2
d_call: -
v_call: TRBV25-1
cdr3_aa: CASSENGREIYGYTF
cdr3_nt: TGTGCCAGCAGTGAAAACGGACGAGAAATATATGGCTACACCTTC

clone_size: -
cdr3_length: 15
j_call: TRBJ2-2
d_call: -
v_call: TRBV3-1
cdr3_aa: CASSQAGLSTGELFF
cdr3_nt: TGTGCCAGCAGCCAAGCAGGGTTGAGCACCGGGGAGCTGTTTTTT

clone_size: -
cdr3_length: 13
j_call: TRBJ2-1
d_call: -
v_call: TRBV20-1
cdr3_aa: CSARVLANSEQFF
cdr3_nt: TGCAGTGCTAGAGTGCTAGCGAACAGTGAGCAGTTCTTC

clone_size: -
cdr3_length: 15
j_call: TRBJ2-3
d_call: TRBD1
v_call: TRBV12-3/TRBV12-4
cdr3_aa: CASSRTGGGLDTQYF
cdr3_nt: TGTGCCAGCAGTCGTACAGGGGGCGGTTTGGATACGCAGTATTTT

clone_size: -
cdr3_length: 13
j_call: TRBJ2-1
d_call: -
v_call: TRBV4-1
cdr3_aa: CASSHTMGNEQFF
cdr3_nt: TGCGCCAGCAGTCATACAATGGGCAATGAGCAGTTCTTC

clone_size: -
cdr3_length: 15
j_call: TRBJ1-4
d_call: -
v_call: TRBV7-2
cdr3_aa: CASSLERTLNEKLFF
cdr3_nt: TGTGCCAGCAGCTTAGAGAGGACACTCAATGAAAAACTGTTTTTT

clone_size: -
cdr3_length: 14
j_call: TRBJ2-7
d_call: -
v_call: TRBV20-1
cdr3_aa: CSAKGVGTTYEQYF
cdr3_nt: TGCAGTGCTAAGGGGGTGGGGACTACCTACGAGCAGTACTTC

clone_size: once
cdr3_length: 15
j_call: TRBJ2-2
d_call: TRBD1
v_call: TRBV27
cdr3_aa: CASSLVQGITGELFF
cdr3_nt: TGTGCCAGCAGTTTAGTACAGGGGATCACCGGGGAGCTGTTTTTT

clone_size: -
cdr3_length: 13
j_call: TRBJ2-5
d_call: -
v_call: TRBV10-3
cdr3_aa: CAISLEGGETQYF
cdr3_nt: TGTGCCATCAGTCTGGAAGGGGGAGAGACCCAGTACTTC

clone_size: -
cdr3_length: 16
j_call: TRBJ2-1
d_call: TRBD2
v_call: TRBV20-1
cdr3_aa: CSARPAGLAGVREQFF
cdr3_nt: TGCAGTGCTAGACCCGCAGGACTAGCGGGAGTTCGTGAGCAGTTCTTC